Below, one T cell receptor beta chain is given with its context. The antigen remains undetermined. The sample is drawn from a study of OX40 agonist ivuxolimab in advanced cancers. Some clones are missing from TCRdb's copy, which holds only in-frame ones; the method was immunoSEQ multiplex PCR. The sample gives 65,000 to 85,000 clones, roughly 92% of which show up once; about 0.61% is in the top ten. Germline-derived CDR1 and CDR2 are SGHAT and FQNNGV. This CDR3 is 15 amino acids long. V was pared by 1 base and J by 4 bases, with 13 bases between. Whole-study results and caveats: The expanded peripheral T cells' antigen specificity was not determined.

The specimen was CD4+ or CD8+ T cells sorted from blood, collected in a trial of the OX40 agonist ivuxolimab. V is TRBV11-2 and J is TRBJ2-5, with D maybe TRBD2 (7 bases). The receptor was derived from an adult with an advanced solid tumor such as melanoma, head and neck, liver or kidney cancer. The CDR3 DNA is TGTGCCAGCAGCTTAGTAGGGGGGGTCGGAGAGACCCAGTACTTC. Translating it yields CASSLVGGVGETQYF. The entire variable domain, with the rest obtained from reference TRBV11-2 and TRBJ2-5, is as follows: EAGVAQSPRYKIIEKRQSVAFWCNPISGHATLYWYQQILGQGPKLLIQFQNNGVVDDSQLPKDRFSAERLKGVDSTLKIQPAKLEDSAVYLCASSLVGGVGETQYFGPGTRLLVL.